These T cell receptor beta chains were read from a single sample in a study of shared clonotypes between healthy human individuals. Using immunoSEQ multiplex PCR, the repertoire was profiled, and TCRdb retains in-frame clones only, with some absent. The profile shows around 1.5 million clones, under 99% of them singletons. Sample: naive CD4+ T cells sorted from blood. Receptors were obtained from a man younger than 40 in good health. Both conserved end residues are part of each CDR3.

TRBJ2-1	TRBV2	CASRAMGRATYNEQFF
TRBJ2-5	TRBV18	CASSPQKAEETQYF
TRBJ2-7	TRBV7-8	CASSLKAIRGSPAYEQYF
TRBJ2-5	TRBV5-1	CASSLRGLGNREETQYF
TRBJ2-3	TRBV19	CASSLGQRGRPMVNTQYF
TRBJ2-1	TRBV7-6	CASSLLTSGSRNEQFF
TRBJ1-4	TRBV28	CASSPTQGIPNEKLFF
TRBJ2-2	TRBV11-3	CASSLGESSGELFF
TRBJ2-5	TRBV5-6	CASSDTGGQETQYF
TRBJ2-2	TRBV14	CASSQEIAGVTGELFF